This note documents a single TCR beta chain sequence. Its antigen is not identified. This sample also contains other DNA sequences that code for the same CDR3. Over several immunoSEQ plates, each subset's genomic DNA was distributed in even portions. Produced via immunoSEQ multiplex PCR; TCRdb's table is partial and in-frame only. This table has roughly 2.2 million clones, roughly 92% appearing once. This sample is drawn from a study of shared clonotypes between healthy human individuals. General study results and limits: Sequencing of the sorted subsets was shown by rarefaction to be incomplete despite large depth. The sharing of 4% to 5.5% of naive CD4 clonotypes was seen across a few donors. A limitation of the genetic and exposure-history diversity represented arose from few donors.

V lost 3 bases, J lost 5 bases, and 8 bases lay in between. Germline CDR1 is LNHDA and CDR2 is SQIVND (reference sequence). This CDR3 comprises 13 residues. Sequenced sample: naive CD4+ T cells from PBMCs. Subset in this sample: CD45RA+ positively selected. The clonotype comes from a man aged 18 to 29 in good health. Some clones in this sample may be carry-over from other donors' samples. This chain connects TRBV19 to TRBJ1-5; D call uncertain. The CDR3 reads CASSINRDQPQHF. The DNA for the CDR3 is TGTGCCAGTAGTATTAATCGAGATCAGCCCCAGCATTTT.